A single sample is the source of the 27 T cell receptor beta chains below, sequenced in a study of T cell repertoires in cytomegalovirus infection. TCRdb re-analysed the reads in MiXCR, keeping a single row per CDR3 protein. The sample has approximately 730,000 distinct CDR3 sequences; around a third are singletons. Their target antigens are unknown. The material was cultured PBMCs, obtained from culture after CMV antigen stimulation. The receptors come from a human donor in good health (CMV status not recorded). Some clones in this sample may be carry-over from other donors' samples.

V is TRBV2 and J is TRBJ1-3; D is unclear. The length of the CDR3 is 14 residues. Germline lookup yields CDR1 SNHLY and CDR2 FYNNEI. V was cut by 3 bases and J by 2 bases, with 8 bases left in between. The CDR3 spells CASSDGLTGNTIYF. In DNA, the CDR3 is TGTGCCAGCAGTGATGGGCTTACTGGAAACACCATATATTTT.

The sample holds a few counts of this clonotype. CDR3: CASSLEQGVREQFF. DNA of the CDR3: TGTGCCAGCAGCTTAGAGCAGGGGGTAAGGGAGCAGTTCTTC. The genes are TRBV7-9 and TRBJ2-1; 7 bases are a match to TRBD1. Germline V gene lookup returns CDR1 SEHNR and CDR2 FQNEAQ (reference sequence). Losses at the gene ends were 1 base for V and 10 bases for J; bases not matched to a gene: 7. The CDR3 is made up of 14 amino acids.

This chain links TRBV19 with TRBJ2-1, with 7 bases aligning to TRBD2. Germline V CDR1 and CDR2: LNHDA, SQIVND (reference sequence). The CDR3 spans 15 residues. The V segment lost 4 bases and the J segment 3 bases; nucleotides outside the gene matches: 6. CDR3 in DNA: TGTGCCAGTAGTACCGGACTAGTTTTCTACAATGAGCAGTTCTTC. Protein product: CASSTGLVFYNEQFF.

This chain connects TRBV6-1 to TRBJ2-7, with 7 bases identical to TRBD2. The germline V gene has CDR1 MNHNS and CDR2 SASEGT. There are 15 residues in the CDR3. Unmatched junction bases numbered 11, after V lost 4 bases and J lost 5 bases. This chain's CDR3 is CASSAREDGNDEQYF. CDR3 DNA: TGTGCCAGCAGTGCTCGGGAGGATGGCAACGACGAGCAGTACTTC.

J is TRBJ1-1 and V is TRBV5-5; no reliable D call. Between the trimmed V and J ends, which lost 4 bases and 2 bases, there was a span of 9 bases. The germline gives CDR1 SGHKS, CDR2 YYEKEE (reference sequence). This CDR3 is built from 13 residues. The CDR3 loop is CASSPHGNTEAFF. CDR3 DNA: TGTGCCAGCAGCCCACACGGAAACACTGAAGCTTTCTTT.

V and J are TRBV5-6 and TRBJ2-1; possibly TRBD2 for D (6 bases). Germline CDR1 SGHDT, CDR2 YYEEEE. V lost 1 base and J lost 0, with 11 bases in between. This CDR3 comprises 16 residues. DNA of the CDR3: TGTGCCAGCAGCTTGATTTCCGGGAGCTCCTACAATGAGCAGTTCTTC. Its translation: CASSLISGSSYNEQFF.

This clonotype was detected a few times. This chain connects TRBV4-1 to TRBJ2-1; 9 bases align to TRBD2. CDR1 and CDR2 (germline): MGHRA, YSYEKL. The CDR3 is made up of 17 amino acids. V lost 1 base, J lost 5 bases, and 9 bases stayed unmatched. The CDR3 nucleotides read TGCGCCAGCAGCCAAGGTCTAGCTAGCGGGAAGCACAATGAGCAGTTCTTC. Amino acids: CASSQGLASGKHNEQFF.

The chain has TRBV28 and TRBJ1-5; D remains ambiguous. From germline, CDR1 is MDHEN and CDR2 SYDVKM. V lost 5 bases to trimming and J lost 4 bases, with 24 bases between them. CDR3 size: 18 residues. DNA for the CDR3: TGTGCCAGCAGTCCTTCAGTAAGCCGCGAGCTCTGGAATCAGCCCCAGCATTTT. It encodes CASSPSVSRELWNQPQHF.

The V call is TRBV5-1, the J call TRBJ2-7, with 7 bases lining up with TRBD1. Germline lookup yields CDR1 SGHRS and CDR2 YFSETQ. Trimming cost V 4 bases and J 6 bases; bases outside gene matches: 16. This CDR3 is built from 16 residues. CDR3 amino acids: CASSGYTGTAIPEQYF. The DNA of the CDR3 is TGCGCCAGCAGCGGTTACACCGGGACAGCGATTCCCGAGCAGTACTTC. Full variable domain (remainder filled in from reference TRBV5-1 and TRBJ2-7): KAGVTQTPRYLIKTRGQQVTLSCSPISGHRSVSWYQQTPGQGLQFLFEYFSETQRNKGNFPGRFSGRQFSNSRSEMNVSTLELGDSALYLCASSGYTGTAIPEQYFGPGTRLTVT.

The DNA for the CDR3 is TGCAGTGCTAGAGGGTATTCTCAAGAGACCCAGTACTTC. Translated, it gives CSARGYSQETQYF. The chain employs TRBV20-1 and TRBJ2-5, with no clear D. The CDR3 contains 13 residues. Trimming pared 1 base from V and 2 bases from J, leaving 8 bases between. Per germline, CDR1 DFQATT and CDR2 SNEGSKA (reference sequence).

This clonotype was observed a handful of times. The rearrangement uses TRBV7-2 and TRBJ2-1; D unclear. The CDR3 extends over 18 amino acids. V was clipped by 2 bases and J by 4 bases, with 21 bases between them. Per the germline V gene, CDR1 is SGHTA and CDR2 is FQGNSA. The CDR3 nucleotides read TGTGCCAGCAGCTTACGAGACCCTCTCTACCAGGTTTACAATGAGCAGTTCTTC. Amino acids: CASSLRDPLYQVYNEQFF.

The rearrangement joins TRBV4-1 to TRBJ1-6; D is possibly TRBD1 (5 bases). Trimming shortened V by 3 bases and J by 11 bases, and 20 bases separated the two germline ends. The CDR3 has 16 amino acids. Germline V CDR1 and CDR2: MGHRA, YSYEKL. CDR3 in DNA: TGCGCCAGCAGCCACAAGGGGCCGACCTTTGAGGCACCCCTCCACTTT. Translating it yields CASSHKGPTFEAPLHF.

This clonotype was seen a few times. The chain combines TRBV6-1 with TRBJ1-5, with 8 bases matching TRBD1. In germline, CDR1 is MNHNS, CDR2 SASEGT. The CDR3 has 19 residues. The trim removed 7 bases at V and 6 bases at J, leaving 23 bases unmatched. CDR3 residues: CASMRAVTGGLYGGQPQHF. The CDR3, as DNA: TGTGCCAGCATGCGAGCGGTAACAGGGGGATTATATGGGGGTCAGCCCCAGCATTTT.

This clonotype has just a few counts. The chain combines TRBV27 with TRBJ1-6; no clear D. V lost 6 bases and J 10 bases, leaving 22 bases between the germline ends. CDR3 length: 16 amino acids. Germline lookup yields CDR1 MNHEY and CDR2 SMNVEV (reference sequence). The CDR3 protein is CASSSLTTKRGSPLHF. The CDR3 region has the DNA TGTGCCAGCAGCTCTTTGACAACCAAGCGAGGGTCACCCCTCCACTTT.

This clonotype was picked up a small number of times. The chain couples TRBV4-1 to TRBJ1-4; D might be TRBD1 (5 bases). Trimming pared 3 bases from V and 2 bases from J, leaving 10 bases between. This CDR3 region has 15 residues. The germline V gene has CDR1 MGHRA and CDR2 YSYEKL. In DNA, the CDR3 is TGCGCCAGCAGCCACAGGGTCTGGACTAATGAAAAACTGTTTTTT. Protein product: CASSHRVWTNEKLFF.

The chain carries TRBV7-6 and TRBJ2-3; D remains ambiguous. The CDR3 sequence is 14 residues long. Germline CDR1 SGHVS, CDR2 FNYEAQ. Deletions cut 0 bases from V and 6 bases from J, with 10 bases between. CDR3 loop: CASSLAGLRDTQYF. The CDR3 coding sequence is TGTGCCAGCAGCTTAGCAGGGTTGCGGGATACGCAGTATTTT.

The V call is TRBV12-3 or TRBV12-4, the J call TRBJ2-1; 12 positions match TRBD2. V lost 5 bases, J lost 5 bases, and 7 bases stayed unmatched. This CDR3 is built from 16 residues. CDR3 sequence (DNA): TGTGCCAGCAGTCAGACTAGCGGGGGCCACGACAATGAGCAGTTCTTC. As protein: CASSQTSGGHDNEQFF.

The table lists this clonotype with many counts. The chain is built from TRBV7-2 and TRBJ1-1; D gene ambiguous. V was clipped by 0 bases and J by 9 bases, with 11 bases between them. The CDR3 is made up of 13 amino acids. Germline assignment: CDR1 SGHTA and CDR2 FQGNSA. The CDR3 loop reads CASSLATQEKAFF. CDR3 nucleotide sequence: TGTGCCAGCAGCTTAGCGACCCAGGAAAAAGCTTTCTTT.

The sample holds many counts of this clonotype. This chain uses TRBV7-2 with TRBJ1-5; no clear D. Germline CDR1 SGHTA, CDR2 FQGNSA. V was pared by 5 bases and J by 0 bases, with 8 bases between. The CDR3 covers 14 residues. The CDR3 DNA reads as TGTGCCAGCAGCACACCATATAGCAATCAGCCCCAGCATTTT. It specifies CASSTPYSNQPQHF.

The CDR3 DNA sequence: TGTGCCACCAGCAGAGATGCGCCCTATGGCTACACCTTC. The encoded protein is CATSRDAPYGYTF. V is TRBV15 and J is TRBJ1-2; D not resolved. Per germline, CDR1 LNHNV and CDR2 YYDKDF (reference sequence). CDR3 size: 13 residues. V lost 0 bases, J lost 4 bases, and 6 bases lay in between.

This clonotype was detected only a few times. The chain's CDR3 is CASSPQGSETQYF. Written as DNA, the CDR3 is TGTGCCAGCAGCCCACAGGGATCGGAGACCCAGTACTTC. The gene calls are TRBV11-3 and TRBJ2-5; tentative D call: TRBD1 (6 bases). The CDR3 covers 13 residues. The germline V gene has CDR1 SGHNT and CDR2 YENEEA. The V end lost 5 bases, the J end lost 5 bases, and 12 bases lay between the germline ends.

The sample holds many counts of this clonotype. The chain carries TRBV7-2 and TRBJ2-3; 7 bases align to TRBD2. This CDR3 region has 15 residues. Germline CDR1 and CDR2: SGHTA and FQGNSA. The ends lost 2 bases at V and 0 bases at J; junction bases unmatched: 2. The CDR3 loop reads CASSLLRESTDTQYF. DNA for the CDR3: TGTGCCAGCAGCTTATTGCGGGAGAGCACAGATACGCAGTATTTT.

The J gene is TRBJ2-5, the V gene TRBV20-1; 11 positions match TRBD1. The CDR3 loop spans 13 amino acids. The junction had 5 bases not matched to a gene; V was cut back by 6 bases and J by 5 bases. The V gene's germline CDR1 is DFQATT and CDR2 SNEGSKA (reference sequence). The CDR3 DNA is TGCAGTGCAGGAGGGACAGGGGGGGAGACCCAGTACTTC. It codes for CSAGGTGGETQYF.

A few counts support this clonotype. V gene TRBV7-8 combines with J gene TRBJ2-6, with no clear D. V lost 5 bases and J 2 bases, leaving 7 bases between the germline ends. The CDR3 consists of 14 residues. Per the germline V gene, CDR1 is SGHVS and CDR2 is FQNEAQ. CDR3 nucleotide sequence: TGTGCCAGCAGCCCAAGGGCTGGGGCCAACGTCCTGACTTTC. Translating it yields CASSPRAGANVLTF.

This clonotype was recorded a few times. The chain joins TRBV12-3 or TRBV12-4 to TRBJ1-6; D possibly corresponds to TRBD1 (6 bases). The CDR3 totals 15 residues. Trimming pared 7 bases from V and 7 bases from J, leaving 17 bases between. The CDR3 coding sequence is TGTGCCAGCAATCTTGGCAGGGGCCCGAATTCACCCCTCCACTTT. This translates into CASNLGRGPNSPLHF.

The gene calls are TRBV19 and TRBJ1-5; 8 bases line up with TRBD1. The J segment lost 2 bases and the V segment lost 7 bases, leaving 7 bases of the junction unmatched. The CDR3 has 15 residues. CDR1 and CDR2 from the germline V gene are LNHDA and SQIVND (reference sequence). In DNA form, the CDR3 reads TGTGCCAGTAACAACCAGGGGGCAGGCAATCAGCCCCAGCATTTT. This translates into CASNNQGAGNQPQHF.

This sequence joins TRBV19 and TRBJ1-1; possible D gene TRBD1, 6 bases. The CDR3 extends over 13 amino acids. With 3 bases removed from V and 5 bases from J, the gap between germline ends came to 10 bases. Germline values: CDR1 LNHDA, CDR2 SQIVND (reference sequence). CDR3 coding DNA: TGTGCCAGTAGTATTTCACAGGGAACTGAAGCTTTCTTT. Translated: CASSISQGTEAFF.